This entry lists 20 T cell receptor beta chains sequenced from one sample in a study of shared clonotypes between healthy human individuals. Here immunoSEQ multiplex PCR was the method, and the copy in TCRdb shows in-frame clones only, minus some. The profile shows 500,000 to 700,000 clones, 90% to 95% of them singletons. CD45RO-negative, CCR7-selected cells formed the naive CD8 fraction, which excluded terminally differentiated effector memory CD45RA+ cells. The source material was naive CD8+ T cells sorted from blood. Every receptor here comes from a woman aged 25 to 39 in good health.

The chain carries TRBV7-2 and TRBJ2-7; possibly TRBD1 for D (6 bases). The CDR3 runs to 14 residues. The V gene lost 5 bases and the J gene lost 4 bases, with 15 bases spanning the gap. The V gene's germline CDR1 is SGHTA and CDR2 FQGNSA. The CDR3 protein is CASSPGGGRYEQYF. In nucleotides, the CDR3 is TGTGCCAGCAGCCCCGGTGGGGGCCGTTACGAGCAGTACTTC. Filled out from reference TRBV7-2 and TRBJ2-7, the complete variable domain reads GAGVSQSPSNKVTEKGKDVELRCDPISGHTALYWYRQSLGQGLEFLIYFQGNSAPDKSGLPSDRFSAERTGGSVSTLTIQRTQQEDSAVYLCASSPGGGRYEQYFGPGTRLTVT.

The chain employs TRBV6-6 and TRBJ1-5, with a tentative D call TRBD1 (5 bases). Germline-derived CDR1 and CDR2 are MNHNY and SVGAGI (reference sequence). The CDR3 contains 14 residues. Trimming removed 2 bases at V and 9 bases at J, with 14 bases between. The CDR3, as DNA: TGTGCCAGCAGTTACGTCCAGGGCCCGTCGCCCCAGCATTTT. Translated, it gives CASSYVQGPSPQHF.

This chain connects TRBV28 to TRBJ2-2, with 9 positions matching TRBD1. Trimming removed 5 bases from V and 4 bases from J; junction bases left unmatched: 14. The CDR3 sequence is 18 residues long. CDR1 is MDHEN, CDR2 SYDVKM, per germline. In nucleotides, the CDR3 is TGTGCCAGCAGTGCCTCGGACAGGGGAAAGTCGCCCACCGGGGAGCTGTTTTTT. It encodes CASSASDRGKSPTGELFF.

The CDR3 protein is CASSWGGTNEKLFF. The CDR3 DNA sequence: TGTGCCAGCAGCTGGGGGGGAACTAATGAAAAACTGTTTTTT. The chain couples TRBV9 to TRBJ1-4; perhaps TRBD1 as D (5 bases). Germline V gives CDR1 SGDLS, CDR2 YYNGEE. V was shortened by 4 bases and J by 1 base, with 8 bases between the two germline ends. The CDR3 length is 14 residues.

This chain's CDR3 is CASSDPAGYTF. In nucleotides, the CDR3 is TGTGCCAGCAGCGACCCGGCTGGCTACACCTTC. The chain recombines TRBV5-4 with TRBJ1-2; D call uncertain. Germline CDR1 SGHNT, CDR2 YYREEE (reference sequence). Trimming shortened V by 4 bases and J by 7 bases, and 8 bases separated the two germline ends. This CDR3 region has 11 residues.

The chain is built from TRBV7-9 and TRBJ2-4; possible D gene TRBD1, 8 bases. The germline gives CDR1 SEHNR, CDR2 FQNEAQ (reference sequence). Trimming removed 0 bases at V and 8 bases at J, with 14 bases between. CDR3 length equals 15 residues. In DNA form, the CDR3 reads TGTGCCAGCAGCTTAGCGAGAACAGGGGGGGACATTCAGTACTTC. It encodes CASSLARTGGDIQYF.

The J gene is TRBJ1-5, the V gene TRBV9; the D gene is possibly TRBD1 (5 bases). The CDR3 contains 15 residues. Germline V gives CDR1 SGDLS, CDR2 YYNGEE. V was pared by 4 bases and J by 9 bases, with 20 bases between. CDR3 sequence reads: CASSPGGARSGPQHF. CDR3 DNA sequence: TGTGCCAGCAGCCCCGGTGGGGCCCGGTCGGGGCCCCAGCATTTT.

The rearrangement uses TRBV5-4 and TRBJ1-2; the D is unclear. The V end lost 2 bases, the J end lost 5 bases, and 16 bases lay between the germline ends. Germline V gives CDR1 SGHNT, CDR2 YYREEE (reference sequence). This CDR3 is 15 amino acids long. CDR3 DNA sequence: TGTGCCAGCAGCTTAGGTCGGCCGGTGAGGTATGGCTACACCTTC. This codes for CASSLGRPVRYGYTF.

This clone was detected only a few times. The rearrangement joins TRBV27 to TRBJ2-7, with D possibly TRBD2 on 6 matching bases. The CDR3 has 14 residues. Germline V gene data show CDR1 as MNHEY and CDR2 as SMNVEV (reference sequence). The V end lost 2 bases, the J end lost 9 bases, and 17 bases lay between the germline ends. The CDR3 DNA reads TGTGCCAGCAGTTTAGTTGGCGGGGCTTATTGGCAGTACTTC. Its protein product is CASSLVGGAYWQYF.

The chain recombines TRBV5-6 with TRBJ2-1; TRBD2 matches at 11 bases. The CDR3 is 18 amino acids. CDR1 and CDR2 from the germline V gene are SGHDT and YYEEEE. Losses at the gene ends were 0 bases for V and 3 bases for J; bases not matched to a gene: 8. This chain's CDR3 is CASSLGSGRAVIYNEQFF. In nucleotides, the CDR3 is TGTGCCAGCAGCTTGGGTAGCGGGAGGGCTGTAATCTACAATGAGCAGTTCTTC.

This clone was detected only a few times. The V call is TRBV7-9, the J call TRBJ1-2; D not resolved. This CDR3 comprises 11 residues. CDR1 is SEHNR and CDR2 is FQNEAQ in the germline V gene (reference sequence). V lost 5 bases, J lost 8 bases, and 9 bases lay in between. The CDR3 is CASSGDLGYTF. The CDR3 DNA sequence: TGTGCCAGCAGCGGGGATTTGGGCTACACCTTC.

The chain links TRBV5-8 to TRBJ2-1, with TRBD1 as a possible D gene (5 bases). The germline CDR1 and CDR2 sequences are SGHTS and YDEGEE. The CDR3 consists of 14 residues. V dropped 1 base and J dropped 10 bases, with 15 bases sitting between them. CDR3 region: CASSLKGLRGEQFF. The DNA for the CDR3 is TGTGCCAGCAGCTTGAAGGGGTTGCGCGGCGAGCAGTTCTTC.

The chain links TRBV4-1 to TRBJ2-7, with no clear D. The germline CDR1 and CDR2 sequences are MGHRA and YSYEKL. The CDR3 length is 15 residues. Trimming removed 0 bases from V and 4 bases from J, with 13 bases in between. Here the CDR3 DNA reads TGCGCCAGCAGCCAAGAAGCCGAGGACGGGTACGAGCAGTACTTC. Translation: CASSQEAEDGYEQYF.

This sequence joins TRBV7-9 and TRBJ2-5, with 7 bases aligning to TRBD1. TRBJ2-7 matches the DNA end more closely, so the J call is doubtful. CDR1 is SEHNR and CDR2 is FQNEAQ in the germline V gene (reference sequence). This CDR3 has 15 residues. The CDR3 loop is CASSLGQGPSGEQYF. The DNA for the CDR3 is TGTGCCAGCAGCTTAGGACAGGGACCCTCGGGCGAGCAGTACTTC.

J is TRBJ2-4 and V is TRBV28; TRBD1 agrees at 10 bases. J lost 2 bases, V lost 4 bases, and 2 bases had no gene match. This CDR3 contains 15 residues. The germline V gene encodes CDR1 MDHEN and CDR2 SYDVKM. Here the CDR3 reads CASSWDRGTKNIQYF. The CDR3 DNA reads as TGTGCCAGCAGTTGGGACAGGGGAACCAAAAACATTCAGTACTTC. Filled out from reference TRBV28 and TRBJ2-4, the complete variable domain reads DVKVTQSSRYLVKRTGEKVFLECVQDMDHENMFWYRQDPGLGLRLIYFSYDVKMKEKGDIPEGYSVSREKKERFSLILESASTNQTSMYLCASSWDRGTKNIQYFGAGTRLSVL.

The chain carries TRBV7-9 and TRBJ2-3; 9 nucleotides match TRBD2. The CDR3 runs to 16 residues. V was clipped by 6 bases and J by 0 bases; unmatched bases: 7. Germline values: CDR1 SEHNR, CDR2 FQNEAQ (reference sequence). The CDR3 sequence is CASRLPGLASTDTQYF. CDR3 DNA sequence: TGTGCCAGCAGATTACCGGGACTAGCTAGCACAGATACGCAGTATTTT.

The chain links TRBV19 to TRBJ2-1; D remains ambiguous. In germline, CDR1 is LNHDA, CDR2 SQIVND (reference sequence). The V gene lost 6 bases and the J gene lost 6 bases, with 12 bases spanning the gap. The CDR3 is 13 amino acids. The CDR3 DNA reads TGTGCCAGTAGGGTAAAGCAGGCCAATGAGCAGTTCTTC. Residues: CASRVKQANEQFF.

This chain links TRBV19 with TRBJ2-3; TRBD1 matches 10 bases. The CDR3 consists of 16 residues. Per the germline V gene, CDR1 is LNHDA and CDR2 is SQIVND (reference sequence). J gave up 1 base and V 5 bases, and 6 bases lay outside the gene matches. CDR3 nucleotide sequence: TGTGCCAGTAGTGACAGGGGGCGCGTCGGCACAGATACGCAGTATTTT. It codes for CASSDRGRVGTDTQYF.

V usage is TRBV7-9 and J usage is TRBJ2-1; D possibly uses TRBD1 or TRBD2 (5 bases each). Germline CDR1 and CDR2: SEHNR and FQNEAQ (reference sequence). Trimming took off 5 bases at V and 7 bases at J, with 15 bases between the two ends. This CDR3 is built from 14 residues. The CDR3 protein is CASSTTGTRNEQFF. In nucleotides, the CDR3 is TGTGCCAGCAGCACAACCGGGACCAGGAATGAGCAGTTCTTC. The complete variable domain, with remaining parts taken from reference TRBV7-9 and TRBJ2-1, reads DTGVSQNPRHKITKRGQNVTFRCDPISEHNRLYWYRQTLGQGPEFLTYFQNEAQLEKSRLLSDRFSAERPKGSFSTLEIQRTEQGDSAMYLCASSTTGTRNEQFFGPGTRLTVL.

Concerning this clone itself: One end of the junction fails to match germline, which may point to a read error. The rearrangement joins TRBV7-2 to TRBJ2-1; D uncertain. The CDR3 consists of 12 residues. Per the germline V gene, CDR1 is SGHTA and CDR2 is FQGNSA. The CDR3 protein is CASSLVYIEQFF. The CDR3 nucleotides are TGTGCCAGCAGCTTAGTCTACATTGAGCAGTTCTTC. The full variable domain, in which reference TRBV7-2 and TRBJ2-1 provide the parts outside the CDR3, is GAGVSQSPSNKVTEKGKDVELRCDPISGHTALYWYRQSLGQGLEFLIYFQGNSAPDKSGLPSDRFSAERTGGSVSTLTIQRTQQEDSAVYLCASSLVYIEQFFGPGTRLTVL.